These 25 T cell receptor beta chains share one sample of origin, sequenced in a study of T cells in Graves' hyperthyroidism and ophthalmopathy. Amplified TCR beta CDR3 regions came from RNA transcripts. HTBI primers drove first-round RT-PCR of the TCR CDR3. Each CDR3 protein is one row after TCRdb ran MiXCR on the multiplex PCR reads. The sample carries about 350,000 distinct CDR3 sequences, more than 11% recorded once. Sequenced input: blood. The source is a woman under 40 with Graves' hyperthyroidism.

Points on this clonotype: Mismatch with germline at one junction end may stem from a read error. The chain is built from TRBV6-1 and TRBJ2-3; TRBD2 matches 12 bases. This CDR3 is built from 16 residues. The germline V gene encodes CDR1 MNHNS and CDR2 SASEGT. CDR3 coding DNA: TGTGCCAGCAGTGAAAGACTAGCGGGGGACACAGATATGCAGTATTTT. As protein: CASSERLAGDTDMQYF.

This clonotype was counted between two and nine times. V and J are TRBV5-6 and TRBJ2-5; D gene ambiguous. CDR3 size: 15 residues. V lost 2 bases and J 4 bases, leaving 15 bases between the germline ends. The V gene's germline CDR1 is SGHDT and CDR2 YYEEEE. CDR3 bases: TGTGCCAGCAGCTTCCTTCGGACGAGCCCAGAGACCCAGTACTTC. This encodes CASSFLRTSPETQYF.

The table lists this clonotype with a few counts. The gene calls are TRBV14 and TRBJ1-4; D possibly corresponds to TRBD1 (5 bases). The germline V gene has CDR1 SGHDN and CDR2 FVKESK. Trimming stripped 3 bases from V and 8 bases from J, with 13 bases between. The CDR3 is 14 residues long. This CDR3 reads CASSHGGGDEKLFF. The CDR3 bases are TGTGCCAGCAGCCATGGGGGTGGAGACGAAAAACTGTTTTTT.

This clonotype came up once. This may come from a read error, since a much larger clone is one base off. The chain joins TRBV5-1 to TRBJ2-7, with D possibly matching TRBD2 (5 bases). From germline, CDR1 is SGHRS and CDR2 YFSETQ. The CDR3 has 13 residues. In nucleotides, the CDR3 is TGCGCCAACAGCCCGGAACTAGGTCGCGAGCAGTACTTC. Residues: CANSPELGREQYF.

This sequence joins TRBV7-8 and TRBJ2-7, with TRBD2 identical over 12 bases. CDR3 length: 15 residues. J gave up 9 bases and V 2 bases, and 8 bases lay outside the gene matches. Germline loops: CDR1 SGHVS, CDR2 FQNEAQ. This chain's CDR3 is CASSLRLAGVHGQYF. The CDR3 bases are TGTGCCAGCAGCTTACGACTAGCGGGAGTACACGGGCAGTACTTC.

This clonotype showed up just a few times. The V call is TRBV14, the J call TRBJ2-7; D gene ambiguous. Between the trimmed V and J ends, which lost 1 base and 2 bases, there was a span of 12 bases. Germline CDR1 and CDR2: SGHDN and FVKESK. This CDR3 comprises 15 residues. The CDR3 coding sequence is TGTGCCAGCAGCCAAGGTTCAGCCGGAACCTACGAGCAGTACTTC. This sequence encodes CASSQGSAGTYEQYF.

This clonotype was counted a few times. The rearrangement links TRBV3-1 to TRBJ1-2; D is uncertain. V was clipped by 0 bases and J by 6 bases, with 11 bases between them. Germline values: CDR1 LGHDT, CDR2 YNNKEL (reference sequence). This CDR3 comprises 14 residues. In DNA, the CDR3 is TGTGCCAGCAGCCAAGATATCCGGGGAGATGGCTACACCTTC. Its protein is CASSQDIRGDGYTF.

In this sample, this clonotype turned up a few times. V usage is TRBV5-1 and J usage is TRBJ1-5; no clear D gene. Trimming removed 0 bases from V and 5 bases from J, with 9 bases in between. Germline V gives CDR1 SGHRS, CDR2 YFSETQ. The CDR3 extends over 14 amino acids. For the CDR3, the DNA is TGCGCCAGCAGCTTGGAGGGTAGGGATCAGCCCCAGCATTTT. Translation gives CASSLEGRDQPQHF.

This clonotype has only a few counts. V gene TRBV12-3 or TRBV12-4 combines with J gene TRBJ2-1; D tentatively reads TRBD1 or TRBD2 (7 bases each). V gave up 5 bases and J gave up 9 bases, with 29 bases separating them. The length of the CDR3 is 18 residues. The CDR3 sequence: CASSDPPGRGPAEAEQFF. In nucleotides, the CDR3 is TGTGCCAGCAGTGACCCGCCGGGGAGGGGGCCCGCTGAGGCTGAGCAGTTCTTC.

The sample holds a few counts of this clonotype. V and J are TRBV30 and TRBJ2-7; the match to TRBD1 covers 7 bases. The CDR3 is 14 amino acids. Germline V gene lookup returns CDR1 GTSNPN and CDR2 SVGIG (reference sequence). The V segment lost 6 bases and the J segment 0 bases; nucleotides outside the gene matches: 8. The CDR3 region is CACVRDSLSYEQYF. In DNA form, the CDR3 reads TGTGCCTGTGTCCGGGACAGCCTCTCCTACGAGCAGTACTTC.

The sample holds many counts of this clonotype. The chain links TRBV2 to TRBJ2-7; the D gene could be TRBD1 or TRBD2 (5 bases each). V shed 8 bases and J shed 1 base, with 12 bases lying between them. This CDR3 contains 13 residues. CDR1 and CDR2 (germline): SNHLY, FYNNEI. The DNA for the CDR3 is TGTGCCAGCCACCGGGACGCATCCTACGAGCAGTACTTC. It is translated as CASHRDASYEQYF.

This clonotype showed up just a few times. Being one base from a much bigger clone, this may be a read error. This chain uses TRBV11-2 with TRBJ2-7, with 8 bases matching TRBD2. This CDR3 region has 16 residues. CDR1 and CDR2 (germline): SGHAT, FQNNGV. CDR3 residues: CAGSQLSGSRFYEQYF. CDR3 DNA sequence: TGTGCCGGCAGCCAGCTCAGCGGGAGTCGTTTTTACGAGCAGTACTTC.

Turning to this clonotype: Mismatch with germline at one junction end may stem from a read error. The V and J genes are TRBV6-1 and TRBJ2-7, with 10 bases aligning to TRBD2. The CDR3 is 17 residues long. Germline V gene lookup returns CDR1 MNHNS and CDR2 SASEGT. The CDR3 sequence is CASKNPGLALSSYEQCF. The CDR3 DNA reads as TGTGCCAGCAAAAACCCGGGACTAGCGCTAAGCTCCTACGAGCAGTGCTTC.

This clonotype was seen at least ten times. CDR3 bases: TGTGCCTGGACTTCCCCGGGGGACTCTGGAAACACCATATATTTT. Translated, it gives CAWTSPGDSGNTIYF. The chain has TRBV30 and TRBJ1-3; TRBD1 is a possible D gene (5 bases). CDR1 and CDR2 (germline): GTSNPN, SVGIG (reference sequence). V gave up 4 bases and J gave up 0 bases, with 13 bases separating them. The CDR3 has 15 residues.

The chain has TRBV20-1 and TRBJ1-5; weak D call: TRBD1 (6 bases). The CDR3 loop spans 12 amino acids. Trimming stripped 6 bases from V and 11 bases from J, with 17 bases between. The germline V gene encodes CDR1 DFQATT and CDR2 SNEGSKA (reference sequence). The CDR3: CSASGTTRTQHF. The CDR3 region has the DNA TGCAGTGCCAGTGGGACAACCAGGACCCAGCATTTT.

Points on this clonotype: At one end, the junction sequence differs from germline, possibly due to a read error. The chain carries TRBV30 and TRBJ2-3; 7 bases align to TRBD2. This CDR3 has 13 amino acids. CDR1 and CDR2 (germline): GTSNPN, SVGIG (reference sequence). The CDR3 here is CAWSVGGLDTQCF. CDR3 bases: TGTGCCTGGAGTGTGGGAGGGTTGGATACGCAGTGTTTT.

The chain uses TRBV7-9 and TRBJ2-1; D not resolved. Germline CDR1 is SEHNR and CDR2 is FQNEAQ (reference sequence). V shed 2 bases and J shed 0 bases, with 8 bases lying between them. The CDR3 is made up of 15 amino acids. CDR3 region: CASSLQMSSYNEQFF. The CDR3 nucleotides are TGTGCCAGCAGCTTACAGATGAGCTCCTACAATGAGCAGTTCTTC.

This clonotype was seen at least ten times. CDR3 loop: CASRDFTSTDTQYF. The CDR3, as DNA: TGTGCCAGCAGGGACTTTACTAGCACAGATACGCAGTATTTT. This sequence joins TRBV6-2 or TRBV6-3 and TRBJ2-3; weak D call: TRBD2 (5 bases). The CDR3 runs to 14 residues. Trimming removed 6 bases from V and 0 bases from J, with 10 bases in between. Germline V CDR1 and CDR2: MNHEY, SVGEGT.

In this sample, this clonotype turned up a few times. The J gene is TRBJ2-2, the V gene TRBV18; no clear D. Germline CDR1 is KGHSH and CDR2 is LQKENI. CDR3 length: 14 residues. Trimming cost V 3 bases and J 7 bases, with 12 bases left between them. This CDR3 reads CASSPKGRDGELFF. CDR3 DNA: TGTGCCAGCTCACCGAAGGGAAGGGACGGGGAGCTGTTTTTT.

The table lists this clonotype with many counts. V is TRBV7-2 and J is TRBJ2-7; D is uncertain. The germline gives CDR1 SGHTA, CDR2 FQGNSA. V dropped 0 bases and J dropped 2 bases, with 11 bases sitting between them. There are 15 residues in the CDR3. This chain's CDR3 is CASSLAFQSAYEQYF. For the CDR3, the DNA is TGTGCCAGCAGCTTAGCGTTTCAGTCGGCCTACGAGCAGTACTTC. The entire variable domain, with the rest obtained from reference TRBV7-2 and TRBJ2-7, is as follows: GAGVSQSPSNKVTEKGKDVELRCDPISGHTALYWYRQSLGQGLEFLIYFQGNSAPDKSGLPSDRFSAERTGGSVSTLTIQRTQQEDSAVYLCASSLAFQSAYEQYFGPGTRLTVT.

This clonotype was detected a few times. The CDR3 sequence: CASSQGADSEKLFF. In nucleotides, the CDR3 is TGTGCCAGCAGTCAGGGGGCTGATAGTGAAAAACTGTTTTTT. V is TRBV2 and J is TRBJ1-4; TRBD1 matches at 8 bases. Per the germline V gene, CDR1 is SNHLY and CDR2 is FYNNEI. Losses at the gene ends were 5 bases for V and 7 bases for J; bases not matched to a gene: 6. The CDR3 has 14 amino acids.

This clonotype came up a few times. The CDR3 nucleotides are TGTGCCACCAGCAGTGACTACTACTCGGATAGCAATCAGCCCCAGCATTTT. Amino acids: CATSSDYYSDSNQPQHF. This chain joins TRBV15 and TRBJ1-5; D remains ambiguous. This CDR3 is 17 amino acids long. Per germline, CDR1 LNHNV and CDR2 YYDKDF (reference sequence). Trimming shortened V by 3 bases and J by 0 bases, and 15 bases separated the two germline ends.

This clonotype was found many times. The J gene is TRBJ2-2, the V gene TRBV28, with D maybe TRBD2 (5 bases). This CDR3 is built from 15 residues. Trimming cost V 5 bases and J 1 base, with 11 bases left between them. Germline V gene lookup returns CDR1 MDHEN and CDR2 SYDVKM. The CDR3 region is CASSRPRGNTGELFF. DNA for the CDR3: TGTGCCAGCAGTAGACCCCGGGGGAACACCGGGGAGCTGTTTTTT.

The table lists this clonotype with many counts. The chain employs TRBV28 and TRBJ1-5; 9 nucleotides align to TRBD1. Trimming at V came to 6 bases and at J to 1 base, leaving 16 bases not matched to a gene. CDR3 size: 19 residues. CDR1 and CDR2 (germline): MDHEN, SYDVKM. The CDR3: CASRPVLLRDRESNQPQHF. In nucleotides, the CDR3 is TGTGCCAGCAGGCCCGTACTTCTTAGGGACAGGGAAAGCAATCAGCCCCAGCATTTT.

This clonotype came up many times. The chain has TRBV11-2 and TRBJ2-5, with D possibly being TRBD1 (6 bases). The germline V gene has CDR1 SGHAT and CDR2 FQNNGV. The CDR3 is made up of 15 amino acids. Trimming shortened V by 3 bases and J by 0 bases, and 11 bases separated the two germline ends. CDR3 protein: CASSLAWTDQETQYF. CDR3 in DNA: TGTGCCAGCAGCTTGGCGTGGACAGACCAAGAGACCCAGTACTTC.